This T cell receptor (beta chain) originates from a study of blood T cell repertoires in COVID-19. Study summary: PBMCs, B-cell-depleted T cells, or T cells provided the cDNA or gDNA that made up the material.

Per the authors' pipeline: Nucleated cell counts were estimated from reference gene primer amplification. Sequencing was performed with immunoSEQ multiplex PCR; in TCRdb, only in-frame clones are kept and a portion is missing. The V and J calls and clone size were taken over from that table, and D and trimming were inferred from the DNA. The profile covers about 240,000 clones, with roughly 90% appearing a single time and approximately 4.2% taken by the ten largest. Study members were between roughly 18 and 90 years old and lived in 20 to 30 US regions. The V end lost 3 bases, the J end lost 6 bases, and 8 bases lay between the germline ends. CDR3 length equals 12 residues. Germline-derived CDR1 and CDR2 are SEHNR and FQNEAQ (reference sequence).

The chain joins TRBV7-9 to TRBJ1-1; perhaps TRBD1 as D (6 bases). This sequence was found in a woman in her twenties or thirties who had recovered from COVID-19. The sample comprised PBMCs or T cells enriched from blood (not recorded which). Here the CDR3 DNA reads TGTGCCAGCAGCTTCACAGGGTCTGAAGCTTTCTTT. Translating it yields CASSFTGSEAFF.